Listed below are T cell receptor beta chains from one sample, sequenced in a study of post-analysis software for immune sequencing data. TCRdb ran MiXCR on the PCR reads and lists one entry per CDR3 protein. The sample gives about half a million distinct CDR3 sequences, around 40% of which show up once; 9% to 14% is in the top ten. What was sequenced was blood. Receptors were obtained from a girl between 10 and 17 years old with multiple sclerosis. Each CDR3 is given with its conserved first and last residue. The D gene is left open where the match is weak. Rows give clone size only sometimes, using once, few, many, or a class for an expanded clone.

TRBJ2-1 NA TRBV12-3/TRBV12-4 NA TGTGCCAGCAGTTTAGGAGGCTACCGCTCCTACAATGAGCAGTTCTTC CASSLGGYRSYNEQFF
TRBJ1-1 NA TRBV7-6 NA TGTGCCAGCAGCTCGGACGAGAACACTGAAGCTTTCTTT CASSSDENTEAFF
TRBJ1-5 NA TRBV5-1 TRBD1 TGCGCCAGCAGTTCGACAGGGCATAGCAATCAGCCCCAGCATTTT CASSSTGHSNQPQHF
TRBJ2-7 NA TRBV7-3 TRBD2 TGTGCCAGCAGCTTTGGGACTAGCTCCAACGAGCAGTACTTC CASSFGTSSNEQYF
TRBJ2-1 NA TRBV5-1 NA TGCGCCAGCAGCTTGGGACTAGAGTACAATGAGCAGTTCTTC CASSLGLEYNEQFF
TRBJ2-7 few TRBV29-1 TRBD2 TGCAGCGCATGGGGACTAGCTCCCTCCTACGAGCAGTACTTC CSAWGLAPSYEQYF
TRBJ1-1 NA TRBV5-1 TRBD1 TGCGCCAGCAGCCTCCCGCCAGGGGGAGGGACTGAAGCTTTCTTT CASSLPPGGGTEAFF
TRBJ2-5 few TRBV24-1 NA TGTGCCACCAGGTGGGGAGAGACCCAGTACTTC CATRWGETQYF
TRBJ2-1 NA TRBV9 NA TGTGCCAGCAGCGTAGACAAGGGTAGCGGCATCTACAATGAGCAGTTCTTC CASSVDKGSGIYNEQFF
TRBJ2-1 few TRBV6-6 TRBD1 TGTGCCAGCAGCCCTCACGGGACAGGGGGCTACAATGAGCAGTTCTTC CASSPHGTGGYNEQFF
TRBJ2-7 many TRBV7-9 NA TGTGCCAGCAGCTTCACCGGGAAGGAACGCGAGCAGTACTTC CASSFTGKEREQYF
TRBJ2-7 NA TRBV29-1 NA TGCAGCGTTGACAAGGCGGGGAACTCCTACGAGCAGTACTTC CSVDKAGNSYEQYF
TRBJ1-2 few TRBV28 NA TGTGCCAGTCATGACAGTCTCTATGGCTACACCTTC CASHDSLYGYTF
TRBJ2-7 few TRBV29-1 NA TGCAGCGTTGAAGTTGAGTACGAGCAGTACTTC CSVEVEYEQYF
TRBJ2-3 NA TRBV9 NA TGTGCCAGCAGTAGGAACAGGGACACAGATACGCAGTATTTT CASSRNRDTDTQYF
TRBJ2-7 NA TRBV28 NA TGTGCCAGCCGGTCCGGGGTTTCGGGCTACTACGAGCAGTACTTC CASRSGVSGYYEQYF
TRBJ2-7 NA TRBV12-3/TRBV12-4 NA TGTGCCAGCAGTTCGGCTAGCAGATCCTACGAGCAGTACTTC CASSSASRSYEQYF
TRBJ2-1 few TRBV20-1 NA TGCAGGGTCGGCCGGAAGGACAATGAGCAGTTCTTC CRVGRKDNEQFF
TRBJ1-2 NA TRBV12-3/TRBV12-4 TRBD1 TGTGCCACCCTTGGACAGGGGTTTTTAGGCTACACCTTC CATLGQGFLGYTF
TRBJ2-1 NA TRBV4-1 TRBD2 TGCGCCAGCAGCCCTCTAGCGGGACGAAACAATGAGCAGTTCTTC CASSPLAGRNNEQFF
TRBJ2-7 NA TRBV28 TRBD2 TGTGCCAGCCAAGCGGGTTGGACTAGCGGGAGGGCTTACGAGCAGTACTTC CASQAGWTSGRAYEQYF
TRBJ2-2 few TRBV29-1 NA TGCAGCGTTGACGACAGCACCGGGGAGCTGTTTTTT CSVDDSTGELFF
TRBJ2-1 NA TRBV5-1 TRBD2 TGCGCCAGCAGCCATGGGACTAGCGAGGACTACAATGAGCAGTTCTTC CASSHGTSEDYNEQFF
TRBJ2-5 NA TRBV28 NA TGTGCCAGCAGTTTGGGTCAGTGGCGAGAGACCCAGTACTTC CASSLGQWRETQYF
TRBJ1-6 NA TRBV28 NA TGTGCCAGCAGTCCCAACCGGGGGAATTCACCCCTCCACTTT CASSPNRGNSPLHF
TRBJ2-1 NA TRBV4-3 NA TGCGCCAGCAGCCAAGTCGCAGGGCACTCCTACAATGAGCAGTTCTTC CASSQVAGHSYNEQFF
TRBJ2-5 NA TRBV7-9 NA TGTGCCAGCAGCTCGGGATTCGTGGGAGAGACCCAGTACTTC CASSSGFVGETQYF
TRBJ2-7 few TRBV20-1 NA TGCAGTGCTAACTACAGGGATGTCGAGCAGTACTTC CSANYRDVEQYF
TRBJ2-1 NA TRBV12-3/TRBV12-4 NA TGTGCCAGCAGTCCCCGCGGGACACCACCCTACAATGAGCAGTTCTTC CASSPRGTPPYNEQFF
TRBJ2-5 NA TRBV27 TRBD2 TGTGCCAGCAGTGTGGGGCTAGCGGGAGTGAGGGAGCAGTACTTC CASSVGLAGVREQYF
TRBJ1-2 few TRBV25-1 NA TGTGCCAGCAAGGGGCCGGCTAACTATGGCTACACCTTC CASKGPANYGYTF
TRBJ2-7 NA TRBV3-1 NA TGTGCCAGCAGCCCCGCCGCCTATTACGAGCAGTACTTC CASSPAAYYEQYF
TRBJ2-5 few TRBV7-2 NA TGTGCCAGCAGCCGGCGTCTTGGAGGGCAGACCCAGTACTTC CASSRRLGGQTQYF
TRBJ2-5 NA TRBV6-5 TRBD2 TGTGCCGGCAGTCCCTTTAGCGGGAGGGAGACCCAGTACTTC CAGSPFSGRETQYF
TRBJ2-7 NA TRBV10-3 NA TGTGCCATCAGTGAGTCGAGTAGGGAGCAGTACTTC CAISESSREQYF
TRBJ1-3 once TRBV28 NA TGTGCCAGCAGTTTACCCTGGAGCTCTGGAAACACCATATATTTT CASSLPWSSGNTIYF
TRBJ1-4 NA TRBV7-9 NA TGTGCCAGCAGGGGGGATGAGGAAAAACTGTTTTTT CASRGDEEKLFF
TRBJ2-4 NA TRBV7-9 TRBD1 TGTGCCAGCAGCGAAGGACAGGGGACCAAAAACATTCAGTACTTC CASSEGQGTKNIQYF
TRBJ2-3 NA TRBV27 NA TGTGCCAGCAGTCTTAGACGTTGGGGAGATACGCAGTATTTT CASSLRRWGDTQYF
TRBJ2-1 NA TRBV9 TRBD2 TGTGCCAGCAGCGTAGCCCCGGGAGGCTACAATGAGCAGTTCTTC CASSVAPGGYNEQFF
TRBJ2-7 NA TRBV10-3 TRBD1 TGTGCCATCAGTCAACAGGGGGCGCAGGACGAGCAGTACTTC CAISQQGAQDEQYF
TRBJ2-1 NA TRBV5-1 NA TGCGCCAGCAGCTTGGGGGGTCATGAGCAGTTCTTC CASSLGGHEQFF
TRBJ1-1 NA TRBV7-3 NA TGTGCCAGCAGCTTAACCTCGGGGCAGACCTCGGAAGCTTTCTTT CASSLTSGQTSEAFF
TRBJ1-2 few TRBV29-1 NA TGCAGCGTTGCCAGGTCCTATTATGGCTACACCTTC CSVARSYYGYTF
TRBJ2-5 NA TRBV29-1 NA TGCAGCGTTGCCCAATCGGAGACCCAGTACTTC CSVAQSETQYF
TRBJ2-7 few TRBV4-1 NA TGCGCCAGCAGGGCGGGTCTAGCGTCCTACGAGCAGTACTTC CASRAGLASYEQYF
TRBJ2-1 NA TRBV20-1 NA TGCAGTGCTAGCCCCCGGGACCACAATGAGCAGTTCTTC CSASPRDHNEQFF
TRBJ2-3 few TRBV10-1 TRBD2 TGCGCCAGCAGTTTCTACGGACTAGCGGGAGTTGAACCCCCGACAGATACGCAGTATTTT CASSFYGLAGVEPPTDTQYF
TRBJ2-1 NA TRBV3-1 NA TGTGCCAGCAGCCAAGCGGGTCGGGATGAGCAGTTCTTC CASSQAGRDEQFF
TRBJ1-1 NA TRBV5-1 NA TGCGCCAGCTATGGGGGCGAGGTGGGGACTGAAGCTTTCTTT CASYGGEVGTEAFF
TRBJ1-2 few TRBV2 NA TGTGCCAGCAGTGTTTCCAGGACTCAGGACTATGGCTACACCTTC CASSVSRTQDYGYTF
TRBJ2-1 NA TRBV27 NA TGTGCCAGCAGACTAGGGTCCGATGAGCAGTTCTTC CASRLGSDEQFF